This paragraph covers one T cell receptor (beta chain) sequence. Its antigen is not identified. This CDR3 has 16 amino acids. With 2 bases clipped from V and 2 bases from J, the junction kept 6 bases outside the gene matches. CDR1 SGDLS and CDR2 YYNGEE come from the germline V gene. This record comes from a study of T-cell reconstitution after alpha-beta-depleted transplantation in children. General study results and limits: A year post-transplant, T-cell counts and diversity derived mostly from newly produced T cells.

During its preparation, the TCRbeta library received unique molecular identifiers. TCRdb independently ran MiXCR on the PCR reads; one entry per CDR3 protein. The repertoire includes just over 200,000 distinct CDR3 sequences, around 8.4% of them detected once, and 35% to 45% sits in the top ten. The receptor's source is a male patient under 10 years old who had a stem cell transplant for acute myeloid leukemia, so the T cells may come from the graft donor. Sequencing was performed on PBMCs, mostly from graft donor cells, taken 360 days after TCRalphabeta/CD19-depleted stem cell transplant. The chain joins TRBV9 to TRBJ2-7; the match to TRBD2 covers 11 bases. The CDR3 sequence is CASSVGTSGPPYEQYF. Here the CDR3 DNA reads TGTGCCAGCAGCGTCGGGACTAGCGGACCGCCCTACGAGCAGTACTTC.